This T cell receptor beta chain was obtained from a study of control samples from healthy donors and cancer patients. Measured with immunoSEQ multiplex PCR; TCRdb has only the in-frame clones, and not every one. The table includes more than 70,000 clones, approximately 90% detected once. Germline values: CDR1 SGHTA, CDR2 FQGNSA. The CDR3 runs to 14 residues. V was trimmed by 8 bases and J by 2 bases, leaving 16 bases between them. This chain links TRBV7-2 with TRBJ2-7; TRBD2 is a possible D gene (5 bases). Sample: blood. This receptor was taken from a woman aged 30 to 39 in good health. The CDR3 nucleotides are TGTGCCAGCTCTGTCGGGGTAGGTCCCTACGAGCAGTACTTC. Amino acid sequence: CASSVGVGPYEQYF.